This paragraph covers one T cell receptor beta chain sequence. Its antigen is still unknown. Germline CDR1 reads SGHTA; CDR2 reads FQGNSA. The CDR3 has 16 residues. The V and J ends lost 5 bases and 5 bases respectively, with 21 bases between them. PCR was performed using 60 Vbeta and 13 Jbeta primers. Here immunoSEQ multiplex PCR was the method, and the copy in TCRdb shows in-frame clones only, minus some. This repertoire shows approximately 170,000 clones, 65% to 80% found once; its top ten account for around 3%. The sample belongs to a study of cytomegalovirus exposure and HLA in healthy donors. Overall study context: An early release of data contained around 80 million unique TCRs, which came from HLA-typed donors.

Broader study findings: Later analysis found that TCR beta chains associated with HLA were more clonally expanded than other, equally common chains. Looking again later, the authors saw that most CMV-associated TCR beta chains seemed HLA-restricted.

The receptor's source is a woman aged 35 to 49 in good health and CMV-seropositive. Material: PBMCs. The chain has TRBV7-2 and TRBJ1-2; possible D gene TRBD1, 5 bases. DNA of the CDR3: TGTGCCAGCAGCCCCCCAGCAGGCAGGGCGGGGTATGGCTACACCTTC. This translates into CASSPPAGRAGYGYTF.